This T cell receptor beta chain was sequenced during a study of T cell clonality in common variable immunodeficiency. General observations from the study: T cell subpopulation sequencing would be needed to explain CVID clonality. Links between repertoire features and CVID complications were heterogeneity-limited. CVID subjects had higher TCRbeta clonality than healthy controls, most marked in about a third.

This clone was observed many times. Antigen specificity is unknown. Profiled with immunoSEQ multiplex PCR; TCRdb holds only in-frame clones, not every one. This table holds about 64,000 clones with no singletons; the top ten claim 1.5% to 2%. The receptor's source is a person aged 18-69 years in good health. Sequences were obtained from peripheral blood mononuclear cells.

The CDR3 region is CSARASSDTQYF. Incomplete CDR3 DNA: TGCAGTGCTAGAGCGTCCTCGGATACG. The chain recombines TRBV20-1 with TRBJ2-3; D is unresolved. Read sequence stops 3 residues before the CDR3 end, and the germline J gene provides the missing end. Deletions cut 1 base from V and 6 bases from J, with 8 bases between. The CDR3 has 12 amino acids. Germline-derived CDR1 and CDR2 are DFQATT and SNEGSKA (reference sequence).